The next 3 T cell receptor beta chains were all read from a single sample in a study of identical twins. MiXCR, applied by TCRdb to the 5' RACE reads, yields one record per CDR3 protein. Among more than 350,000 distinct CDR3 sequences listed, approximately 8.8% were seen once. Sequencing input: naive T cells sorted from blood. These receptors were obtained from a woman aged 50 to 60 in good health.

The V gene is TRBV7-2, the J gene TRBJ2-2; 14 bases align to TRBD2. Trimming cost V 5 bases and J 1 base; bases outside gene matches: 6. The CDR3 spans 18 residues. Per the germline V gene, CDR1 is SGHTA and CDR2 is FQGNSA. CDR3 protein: CASSMTSGRAVNTGELFF. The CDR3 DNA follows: TGTGCCAGCAGCATGACTAGCGGGAGGGCGGTGAACACCGGGGAGCTGTTTTTT.

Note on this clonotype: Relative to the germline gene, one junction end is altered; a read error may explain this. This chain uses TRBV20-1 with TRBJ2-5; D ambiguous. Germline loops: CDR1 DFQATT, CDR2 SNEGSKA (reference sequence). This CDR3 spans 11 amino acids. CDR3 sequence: CSARVGDVLNF. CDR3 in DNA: TGCAGTGCTAGAGTTGGCGACGTTTTAAACTTC.

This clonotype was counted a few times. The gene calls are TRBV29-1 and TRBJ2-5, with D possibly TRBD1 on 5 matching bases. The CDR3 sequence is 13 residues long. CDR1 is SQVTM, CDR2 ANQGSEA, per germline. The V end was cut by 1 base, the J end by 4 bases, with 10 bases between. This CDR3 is CSVEGVGVETQYF. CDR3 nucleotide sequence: TGCAGCGTTGAAGGCGTAGGGGTAGAGACCCAGTACTTC.